Each of the 20 T cell receptor beta chains below was sequenced from the same sample in a study of blood T cell repertoires in COVID-19. The method was immunoSEQ multiplex PCR; TCRdb's version includes in-frame clones alone and lacks a portion of them. The sample has roughly 300,000 clones; approximately 90% are singletons. Sequencing was performed on PBMCs or T cells enriched from blood (not recorded which). These receptors came from a woman aged 25-40 years who had recovered from COVID-19.

V is TRBV19 and J is TRBJ1-2; the D gene is possibly TRBD1 (5 bases). The V and J ends lost 5 bases and 8 bases respectively, with 12 bases between them. This CDR3 contains 12 residues. CDR1 and CDR2 from the germline V gene are LNHDA and SQIVND (reference sequence). CDR3 bases: TGTGCCAGTAGTCTTCAGGGTATCGGCTACACCTTC. Protein sequence: CASSLQGIGYTF.

This chain links TRBV6-5 with TRBJ2-7, with D possibly matching TRBD1 (5 bases). This CDR3 has 14 residues. The germline V gene encodes CDR1 MNHEY and CDR2 SVGAGI. V lost 7 bases and J 3 bases, leaving 16 bases between the germline ends. Here the CDR3 DNA reads TGTGCCAGCACCCGCTCAGGGAACAGCTACGAGCAGTACTTC. Protein product: CASTRSGNSYEQYF.

This chain uses TRBV5-1 with TRBJ2-1, with TRBD1 as a possible D gene (7 bases). The CDR3 contains 15 residues. Trimming took 2 bases from V and 10 from J, leaving 19 bases between them. CDR1 and CDR2 (germline): SGHRS, YFSETQ. The CDR3 reads CASSLGGGDSLEQFF. The CDR3 coding sequence is TGCGCCAGCAGCTTAGGAGGGGGCGATTCGTTGGAGCAGTTCTTC.

In its sample, this clone was seen once. The chain recombines TRBV21-1 with TRBJ1-1. TRBV21-1 is listed as a pseudogene. The CDR3 has 15 residues. CDR3 in amino acids: CASSKGGITDTEAFF. In DNA form, the CDR3 reads TGTGCCAGCAGCAAAGGCGGCATTACGGACACTGAAGCTTTCTTT.

V usage is TRBV18 and J usage is TRBJ2-6; 9 bases match TRBD1. CDR1 KGHSH and CDR2 LQKENI come from the germline V gene. The length of the CDR3 is 19 residues. V dropped 0 bases and J dropped 0; count of bases not matched to a gene: 6. CDR3 sequence (DNA): TGTGCCAGCTCACCACCGTTCGGGACAGGGTCCTCTGGGGCCAACGTCCTGACTTTC. Translating gives CASSPPFGTGSSGANVLTF. The variable domain in full, with the rest retrieved from reference TRBV18 and TRBJ2-6, is NAGVMQNPRHLVRRRGQEARLRCSPMKGHSHVYWYRQLPEEGLKFMVYLQKENIIDESGMPKERFSAEFPKEGPSILRIQQVVRGDSAAYFCASSPPFGTGSSGANVLTFGAGSRLTVL.

The chain couples TRBV19 to TRBJ2-7, with a weak D call TRBD1 (6 bases). The germline gives CDR1 LNHDA, CDR2 SQIVND (reference sequence). CDR3 size: 13 residues. V lost 6 bases, J lost 1 base, and 10 bases lay in between. CDR3 nucleotides: TGTGCCAGTAGCGACAGGCCTTCCTACGAGCAGTACTTC. Translated, it gives CASSDRPSYEQYF.

The sample holds one count of this clone. This sequence joins TRBV5-4 and TRBJ2-1, with D perhaps matching TRBD2 (6 bases). The CDR3 has 15 amino acids. Per the germline V gene, CDR1 is SGHNT and CDR2 is YYREEE (reference sequence). The V gene lost 0 bases and the J gene lost 0 bases, with 7 bases spanning the gap. The CDR3 coding sequence is TGTGCCAGCAGCTTGGGGGACTTCTCCTACAATGAGCAGTTCTTC. Protein: CASSLGDFSYNEQFF.

This rearrangement joins TRBV3-1 (or the pseudogene TRBV3-2) to TRBJ2-3; D not certain. Between the trimmed V and J ends, which lost 1 base and 6 bases, there was a span of 5 bases. The CDR3 is made up of 12 amino acids. The V gene's germline CDR1 is LGHDT and CDR2 YNNKEL (reference sequence). DNA for the CDR3: TGTGCCAGCAGCCAAGTTTCGGATACGCAGTATTTT. Translating it yields CASSQVSDTQYF.

The V gene is TRBV5-6, the J gene TRBJ1-1; 7 positions agree with TRBD1. The V and J ends lost 0 bases and 5 bases, in that order; junction bases with no gene match: 7. Germline CDR1 is SGHDT and CDR2 is YYEEEE. CDR3 length: 15 residues. The CDR3 DNA is TGTGCCAGCAGCTTGGTTGGGCAGGGGGAAACTGAAGCTTTCTTT. The encoded protein is CASSLVGQGETEAFF. The whole variable domain, filled in from reference TRBV5-6 and TRBJ1-1, reads DAGVTQSPTHLIKTRGQQVTLRCSPKSGHDTVSWYQQALGQGPQFIFQYYEEEERQRGNFPDRFSGHQFPNYSSELNVNALLLGDSALYLCASSLVGQGETEAFFGQGTRLTVV.

The V gene is TRBV30, the J gene TRBJ2-7; 10 nucleotides match TRBD1. In germline, CDR1 is GTSNPN, CDR2 SVGIG (reference sequence). Trimming at V came to 1 base and at J to 4 bases, leaving 7 bases not matched to a gene. The CDR3 covers 15 residues. The CDR3 loop is CAWSAGTGVGYEQYF. CDR3 in DNA: TGTGCCTGGAGTGCCGGGACAGGGGTGGGATACGAGCAGTACTTC.

The genes are TRBV15 and TRBJ2-7; 10 nucleotides match TRBD1. The CDR3 is made up of 16 amino acids. Per the germline V gene, CDR1 is LNHNV and CDR2 is YYDKDF (reference sequence). After removal of 4 bases from V and 5 bases from J, the junction contained 11 bases not matched to a gene. The CDR3 sequence: CATSTTVTGTGDEQYF. DNA of the CDR3: TGTGCCACCAGCACGACAGTCACCGGGACAGGGGACGAGCAGTACTTC.

The chain joins TRBV12-5 to TRBJ1-2, with D possibly TRBD1 on 6 matching bases. There are 16 residues in the CDR3. V shed 3 bases and J shed 4 bases, with 18 bases lying between them. Germline CDR1 is LGHNT and CDR2 is FRNRAP. CDR3 protein: CASGFSLRGASYGYTF. The CDR3, as DNA: TGTGCTAGTGGTTTTTCACTTCGGGGGGCTAGCTATGGCTACACCTTC.

V is TRBV7-9 and J is TRBJ1-5, with D tentatively TRBD1 (5 bases). This CDR3 has 14 amino acids. V was trimmed by 3 bases and J by 3 bases, leaving 9 bases between them. Per germline, CDR1 SEHNR and CDR2 FQNEAQ (reference sequence). In DNA, the CDR3 is TGTGCCAGCAGCTTCGGGGGACCCAATCAGCCCCAGCATTTT. It specifies CASSFGGPNQPQHF. Full variable domain (rest looked up from reference TRBV7-9 and TRBJ1-5): DTGVSQNPRHKITKRGQNVTFRCDPISEHNRLYWYRQTLGQGPEFLTYFQNEAQLEKSRLLSDRFSAERPKGSFSTLEIQRTEQGDSAMYLCASSFGGPNQPQHFGDGTRLSIL.

The rearrangement links TRBV6-2 or TRBV6-3 to TRBJ2-2, with 13 nucleotides matching TRBD2. The V gene's germline CDR1 is MNHEY and CDR2 SVGEGT. The CDR3 covers 20 residues. The J segment lost 1 base and the V segment lost 5 bases, leaving 13 bases of the junction unmatched. This CDR3 is CASSGETGLAGRWNTGELFF. The CDR3 DNA follows: TGTGCCAGCAGTGGAGAAACGGGACTAGCGGGGAGGTGGAACACCGGGGAGCTGTTTTTT.

In its sample, this clone was seen once. CDR3 DNA: TGTGCCAGCAGGCTAAGGGAGGGGGTATCTGGAAACACCATATATTTT. Its translation: CASRLREGVSGNTIYF. The chain couples TRBV28 to TRBJ1-3, with TRBD1 as a possible D gene (6 bases). CDR3 size: 16 residues. V was shortened by 6 bases and J by 1 base, with 16 bases between the two germline ends. Germline CDR1 is MDHEN and CDR2 is SYDVKM.

This chain connects TRBV30 to TRBJ1-5; D is perhaps TRBD1 (5 bases). Germline CDR1 and CDR2: GTSNPN and SVGIG (reference sequence). The CDR3 consists of 15 residues. With 4 bases removed from V and 4 bases from J, the gap between germline ends came to 17 bases. The CDR3 DNA is TGTGCCTGGACCCGGGGGGGACGGACAAATCAGCCCCAGCATTTT. It is translated as CAWTRGGRTNQPQHF.

V and J are TRBV2 and TRBJ1-1; tentatively, D is TRBD1 (5 bases). CDR1 and CDR2 (germline): SNHLY, FYNNEI. V was trimmed by 0 bases and J by 3 bases, leaving 17 bases between them. The CDR3 runs to 17 residues. The CDR3 DNA follows: TGTGCCAGCAGTGAAGCGCCGGCAGGGACTTGGGACACTGAAGCTTTCTTT. Its protein product is CASSEAPAGTWDTEAFF. The variable domain in full, completed from reference TRBV2 and TRBJ1-1, reads EPEVTQTPSHQVTQMGQEVILRCVPISNHLYFYWYRQILGQKVEFLVSFYNNEISEKSEIFDDQFSVERPDGSNFTLKIRSTKLEDSAMYFCASSEAPAGTWDTEAFFGQGTRLTVV.

This chain joins TRBV24-1 and TRBJ1-1; tentative D call: TRBD1 (5 bases). CDR3 size: 17 residues. In germline, CDR1 is KGHDR, CDR2 SFDVKD. Trimming took 3 bases from V and 2 from J, leaving 18 bases between them. This CDR3 is CATSDHVRGRYNTEAFF. As DNA, the CDR3 is TGTGCCACCAGTGATCACGTCCGGGGGAGGTACAACACTGAAGCTTTCTTT.

In this sample, this clone turned up once. The chain joins TRBV9 to TRBJ2-7, with 11 bases that match TRBD1. Trimming at V came to 0 bases and at J to 7 bases, leaving 12 bases not matched to a gene. Germline CDR1 SGDLS, CDR2 YYNGEE. The CDR3 has 17 residues. The CDR3 loop is CASSVGVSGQGAREQYF. CDR3 DNA: TGTGCCAGCAGCGTAGGGGTATCAGGACAGGGGGCGCGGGAGCAGTACTTC.

The chain combines TRBV3-1 (or the pseudogene TRBV3-2) with TRBJ1-4; D is unclear. Per germline, CDR1 LGHDT and CDR2 YNNKEL (reference sequence). Trimming stripped 0 bases from V and 2 bases from J, with 10 bases between. This CDR3 has 16 residues. CDR3: CASSQDLVVTNEKLFF. CDR3 DNA sequence: TGTGCCAGCAGCCAAGATTTGGTAGTTACTAATGAAAAACTGTTTTTT.